One sample yielded the 15 T cell receptor beta chains listed below, sequenced in a study of blood T cell repertoires in COVID-19. Profiling relied on immunoSEQ multiplex PCR, and the TCRdb table lists in-frame clones only, not all of them. The repertoire consists of 190,000 or so clones, with about 87% occurring once and the leading ten covering approximately 0.93%. The sequencing input was peripheral blood. The receptors shown here come from a woman younger than 35 who had recovered from COVID-19.

This clone was seen a single time. The chain combines TRBV11-2 with TRBJ2-2, with 7 bases fitting TRBD1. Per germline, CDR1 SGHAT and CDR2 FQNNGV. The CDR3 is made up of 17 amino acids. The V segment lost 4 bases and the J segment 5 bases; nucleotides outside the gene matches: 13. The CDR3 here is CASSSRHEGARTGELFF. CDR3 bases: TGTGCCAGCAGCTCTCGGCACGAGGGGGCGAGGACCGGGGAGCTGTTTTTT.

The gene calls are TRBV11-2 and TRBJ2-5; 13 positions agree with TRBD2. CDR3 size: 17 residues. The germline CDR1 and CDR2 sequences are SGHAT and FQNNGV. V dropped 4 bases and J dropped 0; count of bases not matched to a gene: 5. CDR3 loop: CASSSALAGGYQETQYF. CDR3 DNA sequence: TGTGCCAGCAGCTCGGCACTAGCGGGAGGGTACCAAGAGACCCAGTACTTC.

This clone came up a few times. The chain combines TRBV5-6 with TRBJ1-2; a possible D gene is TRBD1 (6 bases). Trimming removed 2 bases from V and 4 bases from J, with 12 bases in between. This CDR3 contains 14 residues. From germline, CDR1 is SGHDT and CDR2 YYEEEE. CDR3 protein: CASSLRTGFYGYTF. The CDR3 DNA reads as TGTGCCAGCAGCTTAAGAACAGGGTTCTATGGCTACACCTTC.

The chain uses TRBV9 and TRBJ1-2; 12 nucleotides agree with TRBD1. The CDR3 consists of 16 residues. Per the germline V gene, CDR1 is SGDLS and CDR2 is YYNGEE. Trimming cost V 4 bases and J 4 bases; bases outside gene matches: 8. The chain's CDR3 is CASSTAGTGGVYGYTF. For the CDR3, the DNA is TGTGCCAGCAGCACTGCCGGGACAGGGGGCGTCTATGGCTACACCTTC.

The rearrangement uses TRBV7-3 and TRBJ2-2, with 11 nucleotides matching TRBD2. The germline V gene has CDR1 SGHTA and CDR2 FQGTGA. With 5 bases clipped from V and 1 base from J, the junction kept 6 bases outside the gene matches. CDR3 length: 17 residues. The CDR3 DNA reads as TGTGCCAGCAGCACCAGTAGCGGGAGGGTGAACACCGGGGAGCTGTTTTTT. Protein: CASSTSSGRVNTGELFF.

The V and J genes are TRBV11-2 and TRBJ2-3, with 14 bases matching TRBD2. Losses at the gene ends were 6 bases for V and 4 bases for J; bases not matched to a gene: 6. The CDR3 spans 16 residues. Germline V gene lookup returns CDR1 SGHAT and CDR2 FQNNGV. The CDR3 sequence is CASRGLAGANADTQYF. The CDR3 DNA follows: TGTGCCAGCAGGGGACTAGCGGGAGCGAACGCAGATACGCAGTATTTT.

V is TRBV28 and J is TRBJ1-5; D gene unclear. The germline gives CDR1 MDHEN, CDR2 SYDVKM. The CDR3 runs to 14 residues. The ends were cut back, 3 bases at V and 4 bases at J, with 10 bases in the middle. CDR3 DNA: TGTGCCAGCAGTTTTCAACAGATTAATCAGCCCCAGCATTTT. This translates into CASSFQQINQPQHF.

In its sample, this clone was seen once. This rearrangement joins TRBV11-2 to TRBJ2-2; the match to TRBD2 covers 9 bases. This CDR3 comprises 17 residues. The junction had 12 bases not matched to a gene; V was cut back by 5 bases and J by 5 bases. Germline CDR1 SGHAT, CDR2 FQNNGV. This chain's CDR3 is CASSLLAGLTRTGELFF. The CDR3 region has the DNA TGTGCCAGCAGCCTTCTAGCGGGGCTCACACGGACCGGGGAGCTGTTTTTT.

In this sample, this clone turned up a few times. This sequence joins TRBV20-1 and TRBJ2-1, with D perhaps TRBD1 (5 bases). V lost 6 bases and J lost 7, with 10 bases in between. The germline gives CDR1 DFQATT, CDR2 SNEGSKA (reference sequence). The CDR3 is 11 amino acids. This chain's CDR3 is CSAPDMNEQFF. As DNA, the CDR3 is TGCAGTGCCCCGGACATGAATGAGCAGTTCTTC.

This chain connects TRBV28 to TRBJ2-5; D is perhaps TRBD2 (5 bases). The V gene's germline CDR1 is MDHEN and CDR2 SYDVKM. This CDR3 comprises 15 residues. V was trimmed by 8 bases and J by 2 bases, leaving 18 bases between them. In DNA form, the CDR3 reads TGTGCCAGCTTCGTGTCCGGGAAAGGGCAAGAGACCCAGTACTTC. Translating it yields CASFVSGKGQETQYF.

V usage is TRBV5-4 and J usage is TRBJ2-5, with 11 bases that match TRBD1. CDR3 length equals 14 residues. Germline values: CDR1 SGHNT, CDR2 YYREEE (reference sequence). J lost 5 bases, V lost 4 bases, and 4 bases had no gene match. This chain's CDR3 is CASSLGTGGETQYF. The CDR3 DNA is TGTGCCAGCAGCCTGGGGACAGGGGGGGAGACCCAGTACTTC. The full variable domain, its missing parts supplied by reference TRBV5-4 and TRBJ2-5, is ETGVTQSPTHLIKTRGQQVTLRCSSQSGHNTVSWYQQALGQGPQFIFQYYREEENGRGNFPPRFSGLQFPNYSSELNVNALELDDSALYLCASSLGTGGETQYFGPGTRLLVL.

The chain recombines TRBV27 with TRBJ2-2; possibly TRBD2 for D (6 bases). CDR1 and CDR2 (germline): MNHEY, SMNVEV (reference sequence). The CDR3 covers 12 residues. Trimming took off 6 bases at V and 6 bases at J, with 8 bases between the two ends. DNA of the CDR3: TGTGCCAGCAGGATAGCGGCCGGGGAGCTGTTTTTT. Amino acid sequence: CASRIAAGELFF.

This clone appeared a few times. The gene calls are TRBV10-3 and TRBJ2-2, with D unclear. Germline CDR1 reads ENHRY; CDR2 reads SYGVKD. The CDR3 contains 16 residues. The V end was cut by 0 bases, the J end by 1 base, with 9 bases between. The CDR3 DNA is TGTGCCATCAGTGAGTCAGCCGATATGAACACCGGGGAGCTGTTTTTT. Translation gives CAISESADMNTGELFF.

The chain employs TRBV14 and TRBJ2-7; D unclear. The V end lost 1 base, the J end lost 10 bases, and 14 bases lay between the germline ends. The CDR3 has 13 amino acids. Germline CDR1 and CDR2: SGHDN and FVKESK. As DNA, the CDR3 is TGTGCCAGCAGCCAAGGATACAGACAAATTCAGTACTTC. It encodes CASSQGYRQIQYF.

The chain is built from TRBV18 and TRBJ2-5; the match to TRBD2 covers 12 bases. The J segment lost 3 bases and the V segment lost 4 bases, leaving 0 bases of the junction unmatched. CDR3 length equals 14 residues. Germline V lookup: CDR1 KGHSH, CDR2 LQKENI. The CDR3 bases are TGTGCCAGCTCACGGACTAGCGGGAAAGAGACCCAGTACTTC. Translated, it gives CASSRTSGKETQYF.